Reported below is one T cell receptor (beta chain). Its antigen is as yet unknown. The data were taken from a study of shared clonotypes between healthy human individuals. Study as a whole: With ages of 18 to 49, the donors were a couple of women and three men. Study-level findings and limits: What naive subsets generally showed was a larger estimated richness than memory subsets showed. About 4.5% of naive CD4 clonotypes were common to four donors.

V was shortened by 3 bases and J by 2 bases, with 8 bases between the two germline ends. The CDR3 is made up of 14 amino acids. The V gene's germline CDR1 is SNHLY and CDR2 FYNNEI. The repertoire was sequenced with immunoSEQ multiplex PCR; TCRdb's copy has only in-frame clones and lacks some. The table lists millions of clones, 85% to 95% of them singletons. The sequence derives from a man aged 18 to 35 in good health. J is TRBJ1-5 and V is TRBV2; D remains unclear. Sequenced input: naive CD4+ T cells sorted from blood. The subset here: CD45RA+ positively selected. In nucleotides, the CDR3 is TGTGCCAGCAGTGAGGGGAATCGCAATCAGCCCCAGCATTTT. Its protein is CASSEGNRNQPQHF.